Below, one T cell receptor beta chain is given with its context. Trimming left V 2 bases short and J 6 bases short, with 16 bases between. In germline, CDR1 is MNHNS, CDR2 SASEGT. CDR3 length: 15 amino acids. These data are taken from a study of blood T cell repertoires in COVID-19. Looking at the study overall: Sites in the United States, Italy and Spain provided acute and convalescent COVID-19 samples. From T cells, B-cell-depleted T cells, or PBMCs came the material, which was cDNA or gDNA.

As originally analysed: Using reference gene primer amplification, nucleated cell counts were estimated. Generated by immunoSEQ multiplex PCR, the TCRdb table keeps only in-frame clones and is missing some. V and J calls and clone size follow that table, whereas D and trimming were derived from the DNA. This sample has some 130,000 clones; approximately 81% occur once, and the top ten carry more than 7.5%. This TCR was recovered from a woman in her sixties or seventies with active or convalescent COVID-19. The chain uses TRBV6-1 and TRBJ1-2; no definite D call. Sample: peripheral blood. The CDR3 protein is CASSESSLGRHGYTF. DNA for the CDR3: TGTGCCAGCAGTGAAAGTTCCCTTGGGAGACATGGCTACACCTTC.